This T cell receptor (beta chain) was sequenced in a study of OX40 agonist ivuxolimab in advanced cancers. For the study in its entirety: Ivuxolimab, which targeted the costimulatory receptor OX40 (CD134), was an agonistic, fully human IgG2 monoclonal antibody. In the dose-escalation cohort, nearly 85% of patients were male, and the mean age was around 65 years with a range of about 20 to 90. Of the roughly 54 dose-escalation patients, hepatocellular carcinoma was present in about 20, melanoma in around 15, renal cell carcinoma in 9 and head and neck cancer in 9. Partial responses were achieved by three dose-escalation patients, of whom one had hepatocellular carcinoma and two had cutaneous melanoma. Patients were allowed to have had prior anti-PD-1, anti-PD-L1 or anti-CTLA-4 therapy, and approximately 40% of the dose-escalation patients had been treated with checkpoint inhibitors. Intravenous ivuxolimab was administered to patients every 2 weeks at six dose levels: 0.01, 0.1, 0.3, 1.5, 3 and 10 mg/kg. The point of sequencing TCRbeta in the periphery was to test whether ivuxolimab changed TCR sequence diversity and drove clonal T-cell expansion. The monotherapy dose-escalation portion (N ≈ 56 patients) of the phase I ivuxolimab trial is reported in the paper.

Trimming removed 5 bases from V and 1 base from J, leaving 11 bases between the germline ends. The germline V gene gives CDR1 as MNHEY and CDR2 as SVGAGI. The CDR3 goes from the cysteine to the phenylalanine over 15 residues. Only CDR3 DNA is held: 45 bases, read in frame from base 1. General study outcomes and caveats: Partial responders in the 0.1-3.0 mg/kg groups had among the lowest normalized peripheral clonal expansion, especially among CD8+ T cells. After ivuxolimab, more expanded clones were found on average in CD8+ T cells than in CD4+ T cells. Clonal expansion of both CD4+ and CD8+ blood T cells was observed from baseline to week 6 at doses 0.1 to 3.0 mg/kg. Low levels of normalized T-cell clonal expansion were also seen in some patients who did not respond. Which antigens the clonally expanded peripheral T cells were specific for was not determined.

A note on this clone: There is no known antigen for this receptor. No clone much larger than this one lies a single base away; base qualities are absent.

Genomic DNA was extracted from sorted cells for sequencing of the TCRbeta CDR3 region. The immunoSEQ Assay was used for sequencing of TCRbeta CDR3 regions. TCRdb took this table from immuneACCESS and kept in-frame rearrangements with V and J called. Such tables lack part of the clones; where checked against another copy, unresolved V genes explain under half of the gap, and the rest is unexplained. The table for this sample lists 65,000 or so clones; over 75% of them were counted only once. Approximately 4.7% of the sample is held by the ten biggest clonotypes. The trial excluded patients who had a history of autoimmune disease or were on systemic immunosuppression. In every dose cohort, peripheral blood was drawn for TCR sequencing at baseline, cycle 4 day 1, and cycle 7 day 1. Samples were obtained from an open-label, multicenter, first-in-human phase I dose-escalation trial of ivuxolimab. Adults with locally advanced or metastatic melanoma, renal cell carcinoma, hepatocellular carcinoma or head and neck squamous cell carcinoma were enrolled in the trial. Before TCR sequencing, CD4+ T cells and CD8+ T cells from peripheral blood were sorted into separate populations.

The chain employs TRBV6-5 and TRBJ2-2; the D gene is possibly TRBD1, with 5 bases matching. The origin of this receptor is an adult with an advanced solid tumor such as melanoma, head and neck, liver or kidney cancer. The specimen comprised CD4+ or CD8+ T cells sorted from blood, sampled in a trial of the OX40 agonist ivuxolimab. For the CDR3, the sequence is CASSNQQVNTGELFF. The DNA is TGTGCCAGCAGTAACCAACAGGTGAACACCGGGGAGCTGTTTTTT.